The 27 T cell receptor beta chains in this list originate from one sample, sequenced in a study of human T cells and chemical hapten exposure (TCRdb year 2021). The meaning of the sample's time point label: patch test 2, 6 weeks after DPC sensitization. The sample's treatment or condition, from its label and the paper: therapeutic diphenylcyclopropenone sensitization with weekly scalp DPC. Preparation of the library involved RACE. The sequencer listed for this sample is NextSeq 500. TCRdb handled the public reads itself, with Q25 trimming in fastp and clone calling in MiXCR, and kept productive beta chains. Each CDR3 protein appears once, grouped with its most common genes and DNA. In all, the sample holds fewer than 80,000 distinct CDR3 sequences, and 10% of those were seen once. The ten top clones hold around 7% of the sample. This specimen was whole blood, taken in connection with sensitization to the hapten diphenylcyclopropenone (DPC). Source of these receptors: a woman between 50 and 59 years old with alopecia areata. Some clones in this sample may be carry-over from other donors' samples.

This clonotype was seen a few times. The chain links TRBV7-6 to TRBJ2-1; D not certain. Germline CDR1 SGHVS, CDR2 FNYEAQ. V lost 4 bases to trimming and J lost 2 bases, with 21 bases between them. The CDR3 runs 18 residues. The CDR3 DNA follows: TGTGCCAGCAGCTATCCGATGGCGAGTAGACCCCCCTACAATGAGCAGTTCTTC. It yields the protein CASSYPMASRPPYNEQFF.

The chain joins TRBV7-9 to TRBJ2-1, with unresolved D. Looked up from germline, CDR1 is SEHNR and CDR2 is FQNEAQ (reference sequence). Between the trimmed V and J ends, which lost 5 bases and 7 bases, there was a span of 9 bases. The CDR3 is made up of 12 amino acids. CDR3 loop: CASSPLGNEQFF. The CDR3, as DNA: TGTGCCAGCAGCCCGCTCGGTAATGAGCAGTTCTTC.

This clonotype was seen repeatedly, ten times or more. The rearrangement links TRBV12-3 or TRBV12-4 to TRBJ2-6; TRBD1 matches 8 bases. The CDR3 is 16 amino acids. The V segment lost 8 bases and the J segment 1 base; nucleotides outside the gene matches: 7. The DNA of the CDR3 is TGTGCCAGCGCGGACAGGGCTACTTCTGGGGCCAACGTCCTGACTTTC. This encodes CASADRATSGANVLTF.

This sequence joins TRBV9 and TRBJ1-2, with 7 bases fitting TRBD1. V trimming: 7 bases; J trimming: 6 bases; junction bases outside the gene matches: 3. This CDR3 comprises 11 residues. Germline V gene data show CDR1 as SGDLS and CDR2 as YYNGEE. The CDR3 DNA sequence: TGTGCCAGCCGCACAGGGGATGGCTACACCTTC. Amino acids: CASRTGDGYTF. The whole variable domain, filled in from reference TRBV9 and TRBJ1-2, reads DSGVTQTPKHLITATGQRVTLRCSPRSGDLSVYWYQQSLDQGLQFLIQYYNGEERAKGNILERFSAQQFPDLHSELNLSSLELGDSALYFCASRTGDGYTFGSGTRLTVV.

The table lists this clonotype with many counts. The J gene is TRBJ1-2, the V gene TRBV30; D gene uncertain. Germline-derived CDR1 and CDR2 are GTSNPN and SVGIG (reference sequence). This CDR3 has 11 residues. The germline V and J ends were trimmed by 5 bases and 8 bases, with 12 bases remaining between them. The CDR3 region is CAWAVNPGYTF. The CDR3 region has the DNA TGTGCCTGGGCCGTGAACCCCGGCTACACCTTC. Based on the CDR3 plus reference TRBV30 and TRBJ1-2, the full variable domain is SQTIHQWPATLVQPVGSPLSLECTVEGTSNPNLYWYRQAAGRGLQLLFYSVGIGQISSEVPQNLSASRPQDRQFILSSKKLLLSDSGFYLCAWAVNPGYTFGSGTRLTVV.

To note about this clonotype: The germline gene is not matched at one end of the junction; a read error may be the cause. The chain links TRBV2 to TRBJ1-6, with 7 bases identical to TRBD1. Germline CDR1 reads SNHLY; CDR2 reads FYNNEI. The CDR3 consists of 14 residues. The CDR3 DNA follows: TGTGTCAGCGGAAAGACAGGGATCTGGTCACCCCTCCACTTT. It yields the protein CVSGKTGIWSPLHF.

This clonotype was counted a few times. For the CDR3, the DNA is TGTGCCACCAGTGATGTGACAGCGCGATTGTTCCCGAACACCGGGGAGCTGTTTTTT. Protein: CATSDVTARLFPNTGELFF. The chain is built from TRBV24-1 and TRBJ2-2, with D perhaps TRBD1 (5 bases). The CDR3 has 19 residues. V dropped 3 bases and J dropped 0 bases, with 19 bases sitting between them. CDR1 is KGHDR, CDR2 SFDVKD, per germline.

This clonotype has a count of ten or more. The chain uses TRBV10-3 and TRBJ2-4; 14 bases are shared with TRBD2. J was trimmed by 3 bases and V by 2 bases; bases with no gene match: 9. CDR3 length equals 19 residues. Germline assignment: CDR1 ENHRY and CDR2 SYGVKD. CDR3 bases: TGTGCCATCAGTGAGCAGAAGACTAGCGGGAGGGCTGTCAAAAACATTCAGTACTTC. Translated: CAISEQKTSGRAVKNIQYF.

This chain connects TRBV27 to TRBJ1-1, with 8 bases matching TRBD1. The CDR3 consists of 13 residues. Per germline, CDR1 MNHEY and CDR2 SMNVEV (reference sequence). V lost 5 bases and J lost 12; bases outside the gene matches: 11. In DNA form, the CDR3 reads TGTGCCAGCAGTGGGGGGACAGGAGGGAACTCTTTCTTT. Its translation is CASSGGTGGNSFF.

This clonotype was seen only a few times. The chain couples TRBV4-1 to TRBJ2-2; weak D call: TRBD1 (6 bases). V was pared by 0 bases and J by 3 bases, with 14 bases between. This CDR3 is built from 17 residues. Germline V gives CDR1 MGHRA, CDR2 YSYEKL. The CDR3 sequence is CASSQDRAGVYTGELFF. CDR3 bases: TGCGCCAGCAGCCAAGATAGGGCAGGGGTTTACACCGGGGAGCTGTTTTTT.

This clonotype was found a few times. The CDR3 protein is CASSPTRVNTEAFF. The CDR3 nucleotides are TGTGCCAGCAGTCCTACCCGGGTGAACACTGAAGCTTTCTTT. This rearrangement joins TRBV5-4 to TRBJ1-1; the D is unclear. CDR1 SGHNT and CDR2 YYREEE come from the germline V gene (reference sequence). The CDR3 has 14 amino acids. Trimming stripped 5 bases from V and 0 bases from J, with 11 bases between.

This clonotype was counted ten times or more. J is TRBJ2-1 and V is TRBV3-1, with D possibly matching TRBD1 (6 bases). V was pared by 1 base and J by 5 bases, with 15 bases between. This CDR3 is built from 16 residues. Germline V lookup: CDR1 LGHDT, CDR2 YNNKEL (reference sequence). This CDR3 is CASSQGTPGVNNEQFF. Here the CDR3 DNA reads TGTGCCAGCAGCCAAGGAACTCCAGGGGTCAACAATGAGCAGTTCTTC.

The J gene is TRBJ2-2, the V gene TRBV15, with 7 positions matching TRBD2. Germline CDR1 is LNHNV and CDR2 is YYDKDF (reference sequence). There are 15 residues in the CDR3. The V segment lost 1 base and the J segment 5 bases; nucleotides outside the gene matches: 4. The CDR3 coding sequence is TGTGCCACCAGCAGAGGGGCGGGAGAAACCGGGGAGCTGTTTTTT. Its translation: CATSRGAGETGELFF.

This clonotype was detected ten times or more. The rearrangement uses TRBV5-5 and TRBJ2-5; the D call may be TRBD1 or TRBD2 (5 bases each). This CDR3 is built from 17 residues. Germline V gives CDR1 SGHKS, CDR2 YYEKEE (reference sequence). The V end was cut by 4 bases, the J end by 3 bases, with 22 bases between. CDR3 coding DNA: TGTGCCAGCAGCCCCGATTGGGGCGGGCATGGTGAAGAGACCCAGTACTTC. This codes for CASSPDWGGHGEETQYF.

The gene calls are TRBV6-1 and TRBJ1-4; D gene ambiguous. Deletions cut 4 bases from V and 5 bases from J, with 11 bases between. CDR3 size: 14 residues. Germline V gives CDR1 MNHNS, CDR2 SASEGT. The CDR3 loop is CASSGRSLNEKLFF. For the CDR3, the DNA is TGTGCCAGCAGTGGACGTAGCCTAAATGAAAAACTGTTTTTT.

This clonotype appeared a few times. V gene TRBV2 combines with J gene TRBJ2-7; 9 nucleotides line up with TRBD2. Looked up from germline, CDR1 is SNHLY and CDR2 is FYNNEI. The CDR3 spans 15 residues. After removal of 6 bases from V and 1 base from J, the junction contained 7 bases not matched to a gene. CDR3 region: CASRLAGYPSYEQYF. The CDR3 coding sequence is TGTGCCAGCAGGCTAGCGGGATACCCTTCCTACGAGCAGTACTTC.

A few counts support this clonotype. V is TRBV20-1 and J is TRBJ2-5; 7 nucleotides agree with TRBD1. The CDR3 sequence is 15 residues long. V lost 5 bases to trimming and J lost 5 bases; unmatched junction nucleotides: 14. Germline assignment: CDR1 DFQATT and CDR2 SNEGSKA (reference sequence). CDR3 sequence (DNA): TGCAGTGCTTACGTCTGGACAGGCAGTGTGGAGACCCAGTACTTC. As protein: CSAYVWTGSVETQYF.

This clonotype has a count of ten or more. J is TRBJ2-3 and V is TRBV19; possibly TRBD2 for D (6 bases). The CDR3 has 12 amino acids. The germline CDR1 and CDR2 sequences are LNHDA and SQIVND (reference sequence). Trimming pared 9 bases from V and 2 bases from J, leaving 9 bases between. CDR3: CASGTPTDTQYF. In DNA, the CDR3 is TGTGCCAGCGGGACTCCCACAGATACGCAGTATTTT.

Concerning this clonotype itself: This clone may be a read error of a much larger clone one base away. Written as DNA, the CDR3 is TGCAGTGCTGGCTGGATTGGCGGCACCAGGGAGCTGTTTTTT. Translation gives CSAGWIGGTRELFF. V gene TRBV20-1 combines with J gene TRBJ2-2; D uncertain. The CDR3 runs to 14 residues. CDR1 is DFQATT, CDR2 SNEGSKA, per germline (reference sequence).

At least ten counts were recorded for this clonotype. V is TRBV18 and J is TRBJ2-2; 13 nucleotides line up with TRBD2. Per the germline V gene, CDR1 is KGHSH and CDR2 is LQKENI. The CDR3 is made up of 18 amino acids. Trimming removed 0 bases from V and 0 bases from J; junction bases left unmatched: 1. CDR3 protein: CASSPPGLAGPNTGELFF. In DNA form, the CDR3 reads TGTGCCAGCTCACCACCGGGACTAGCGGGACCGAACACCGGGGAGCTGTTTTTT.

At least ten counts were recorded for this clonotype. The chain employs TRBV20-1 and TRBJ1-1; D perhaps matches TRBD1 (6 bases). The CDR3 extends over 12 amino acids. Germline-derived CDR1 and CDR2 are DFQATT and SNEGSKA (reference sequence). Trimming pared 3 bases from V and 5 bases from J, leaving 10 bases between. The CDR3: CSARERGTEAFF. The CDR3 DNA sequence: TGCAGTGCTAGGGAAAGGGGGACTGAAGCTTTCTTT.

This clonotype has at least ten counts. This chain connects TRBV11-2 to TRBJ2-7; tentative D call: TRBD2 (6 bases). Germline V gene sequence: CDR1 SGHAT, CDR2 FQNNGV. Trimming stripped 1 base from V and 4 bases from J, with 14 bases between. CDR3 length: 15 amino acids. The CDR3 nucleotides read TGTGCCAGCAGCTTAGGGCGGGGACCGAATTACGAGCAGTACTTC. It is translated as CASSLGRGPNYEQYF.

This clonotype was seen many times. The gene calls are TRBV10-2 and TRBJ1-1; D is possibly TRBD1 (6 bases). V shed 3 bases and J shed 6 bases, with 17 bases lying between them. CDR3 length: 15 amino acids. Germline loops: CDR1 WSHSY, CDR2 SAAADI. The CDR3 DNA sequence: TGCGCCAGCAGTGACCCAGGGGCGGGCCCGCCTGAAGCTTTCTTT. As protein: CASSDPGAGPPEAFF.

This clonotype was detected only a few times. The chain recombines TRBV6-5 with TRBJ2-1; D not certain. CDR3 length: 15 residues. V was cut by 0 bases and J by 6 bases, with 12 bases left in between. Germline loops: CDR1 MNHEY, CDR2 SVGAGI. The CDR3 DNA reads as TGTGCCAGCAGTTACTCAGGTGGATGGGCCAATGAGCAGTTCTTC. Translation: CASSYSGGWANEQFF.

The table lists this clonotype with many counts. The V and J genes are TRBV24-1 and TRBJ2-2, with TRBD1 matching over 10 bases. The CDR3 extends over 17 amino acids. The V gene's germline CDR1 is KGHDR and CDR2 SFDVKD. The junction had 10 bases not matched to a gene; V was cut back by 9 bases and J by 1 base. The CDR3 reads CATSPGQGNRNTGELFF. In DNA form, the CDR3 reads TGTGCCACCTCCCCGGGACAGGGGAATAGGAACACCGGGGAGCTGTTTTTT.

J is TRBJ1-1 and V is TRBV10-3; 7 bases line up with TRBD1. Germline lookup yields CDR1 ENHRY and CDR2 SYGVKD. The CDR3 contains 12 residues. Trimming at V came to 3 bases and at J to 7 bases, leaving 2 bases not matched to a gene. For the CDR3, the DNA is TGTGCCATCAGTGAAAACAGGGGTGAAGCTTTCTTT. Its protein product is CAISENRGEAFF.

This clonotype was observed a handful of times. V and J are TRBV12-3 or TRBV12-4 and TRBJ2-6; no definite D call. V gave up 8 bases and J gave up 7 bases, with 18 bases separating them. This CDR3 is 15 amino acids long. CDR3 DNA: TGTGCCAGCGCGCCCACCCCGCCCAACGCCAACGTCCTGACTTTC. This translates into CASAPTPPNANVLTF.